The 4 T cell receptor beta chains reported below all come from one sample, sequenced in a study of cytomegalovirus exposure and HLA in healthy donors. The PCR made use of 60 Vbeta and 13 Jbeta primers. Only in-frame clones appear in the TCRdb table, and some are missing; sequencing was by immunoSEQ multiplex PCR. The data show over 100,000 clones, more than 60% seen once. The sample comprised PBMCs. The source is a woman in her thirties or forties in good health and CMV-seropositive.

The chain links TRBV7-3 to TRBJ2-5, with 10 bases lining up with TRBD2. Germline V gene lookup returns CDR1 SGHTA and CDR2 FQGTGA. V lost 1 base and J lost 4; bases outside the gene matches: 6. CDR3 size: 16 residues. The CDR3 region is CASSLNLAGAGETQYF. The CDR3 DNA reads as TGTGCCAGCAGCTTAAACCTAGCGGGAGCAGGAGAGACCCAGTACTTC.

This chain uses TRBV28 with TRBJ2-6; D is undetermined. This CDR3 is 13 amino acids long. Germline CDR1 MDHEN, CDR2 SYDVKM. V was cut by 8 bases and J by 0 bases, with 5 bases left in between. The CDR3 here is CASGDSGANVLTF. The CDR3, as DNA: TGTGCCAGCGGAGACTCTGGGGCCAACGTCCTGACTTTC.

In its sample, this clone was seen a few times. This chain uses TRBV5-6 with TRBJ2-4, with 10 bases lining up with TRBD2. The CDR3 is 15 residues long. In germline, CDR1 is SGHDT, CDR2 YYEEEE. V trimming: 1 base; J trimming: 4 bases; junction bases outside the gene matches: 2. CDR3 amino acids: CASSLSGGEKNIQYF. CDR3 sequence (DNA): TGTGCCAGCAGCTTGAGCGGGGGGGAAAAAAACATTCAGTACTTC.

V gene TRBV9 combines with J gene TRBJ1-2, with 8 bases identical to TRBD1. Unmatched junction bases numbered 2, after V lost 2 bases and J lost 2 bases. The CDR3 covers 14 residues. Germline CDR1 SGDLS, CDR2 YYNGEE. The CDR3 reads CASSVTGENYGYTF. The CDR3 nucleotides read TGTGCCAGCAGCGTGACAGGGGAAAACTATGGCTACACCTTC.